In this sample, the clone carrying this T cell receptor (beta chain) turned up a few times. The target antigen is unknown. The entry originates in a study of CD8+ T cells in alopecia areata. Peripheral blood samples and lesional scalp punch biopsies were obtained from alopecia areata patients. The V gene's germline CDR1 is SQVTM and CDR2 ANQGSEA. J lost 4 bases, V lost 6 bases, and 6 bases had no gene match. CDR3 length: 14 amino acids. Study-level points and caveats: An increase in clonality over normal scalp was evident in lesional scalp, especially alopecia totalis/universalis.

TCR sequencing used cDNA made by reverse transcription of extracted RNA. TCRdb keeps only in-frame clones here, not all; method: immunoSEQ multiplex PCR. The data hold 150,000 or so clones, with 45% to 50% observed a single time. This TCR was recovered from a human donor with alopecia areata. The sequences come from CD8+ T cells sorted from blood, collected at week 0. The gene calls are TRBV29-1 and TRBJ2-5; 12 nucleotides agree with TRBD2. In DNA, the CDR3 is TGCAGCGTCGCTAGCGGGGGGGCCGGAGAGACCCAGTACTTC. This sequence encodes CSVASGGAGETQYF.